This TCR beta chain was sequenced in a study of blood T cells in healthy people across ages. Details on this clonotype: One end of the junction fails to match germline, which may point to a read error.

Each sample used at least 6 million PBMCs. The amount of total RNA extracted per sample was at least 6 micrograms. The CDR3 loop spans 16 amino acids. The germline V gene has CDR1 SGHAT and CDR2 FQNNGV. The authors ran a second PCR of 7 to 11 cycles using a sample-barcoded 5' primer and a J-beta primer mix. The template-switch adaptor, which had 12 random nucleotides, put a tag on each cDNA molecule. TCRdb reprocessed the 5' RACE reads via MiXCR and lists one record per CDR3 protein. The table records more than 700,000 distinct CDR3 sequences, about 53% of them present only once. Sequences were obtained from blood. This rearrangement joins TRBV11-2 to TRBJ2-4, with D maybe TRBD2 (5 bases). This receptor was identified in an elderly man in good health. The CDR3 sequence: CASSFLESLAKSIQYF. The CDR3 region has the DNA TGTGCCAGCAGCTTTCTAGAGTCTCTAGCCAAAAGCATTCAGTACTTC. Drawing the rest from reference TRBV11-2 and TRBJ2-4, the complete variable domain is EAGVAQSPRYKIIEKRQSVAFWCNPISGHATLYWYQQILGQGPKLLIQFQNNGVVDDSQLPKDRFSAERLKGVDSTLKIQPAKLEDSAVYLCASSFLESLAKSIQYFGAGTRLSVL.